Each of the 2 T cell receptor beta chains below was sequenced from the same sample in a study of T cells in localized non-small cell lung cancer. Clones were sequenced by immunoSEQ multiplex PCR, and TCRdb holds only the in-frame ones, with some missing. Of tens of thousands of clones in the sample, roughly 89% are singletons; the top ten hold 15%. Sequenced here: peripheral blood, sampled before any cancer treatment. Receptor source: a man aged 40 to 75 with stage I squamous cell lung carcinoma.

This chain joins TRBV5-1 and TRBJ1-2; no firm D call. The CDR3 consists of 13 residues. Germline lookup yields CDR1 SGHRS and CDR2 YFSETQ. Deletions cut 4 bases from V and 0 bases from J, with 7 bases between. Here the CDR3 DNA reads TGCGCCAGCAGCCCAGAGCCTAACTATGGCTACACCTTC. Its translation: CASSPEPNYGYTF.

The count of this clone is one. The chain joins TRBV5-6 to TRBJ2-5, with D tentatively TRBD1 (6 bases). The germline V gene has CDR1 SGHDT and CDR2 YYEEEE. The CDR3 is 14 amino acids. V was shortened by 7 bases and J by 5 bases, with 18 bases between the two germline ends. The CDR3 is CASGRGGPRETQYF. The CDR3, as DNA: TGTGCCAGCGGGCGTGGGGGCCCCAGGGAGACCCAGTACTTC. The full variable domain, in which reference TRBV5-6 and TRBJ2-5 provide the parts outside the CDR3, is DAGVTQSPTHLIKTRGQQVTLRCSPKSGHDTVSWYQQALGQGPQFIFQYYEEEERQRGNFPDRFSGHQFPNYSSELNVNALLLGDSALYLCASGRGGPRETQYFGPGTRLLVL.